This T cell receptor beta chain stems from a study of T cell changes during pregnancy in multiple sclerosis. A few counts support this clone. The CDR3 has 19 amino acids. The V gene's germline CDR1 is LNHDA and CDR2 SQIVND (reference sequence). V trimming: 3 bases; J trimming: 1 base; junction bases outside the gene matches: 16. Sequencing used immunoSEQ multiplex PCR; TCRdb keeps in-frame clones, though not all of them. The table includes about 23,000 clones, 86% detected once. The receptor was isolated from a female donor in good health, enrolled as a control in a pregnancy study. The chain combines TRBV19 with TRBJ1-1, with 8 bases fitting TRBD1. This specimen was CD4+ T cells from peripheral blood mononuclear cells, taken in the first trimester of pregnancy. The chain's CDR3 is CASSMTRSGGRMGNTEAFF. CDR3 bases: TGTGCCAGTAGTATGACCCGATCAGGGGGCAGGATGGGGAACACTGAAGCTTTCTTT.